The rows below give T cell receptor beta chains drawn from one sample of a study of OX40 agonist ivuxolimab in advanced cancers. Only in-frame clones appear in the TCRdb table, and some are missing; sequencing was by immunoSEQ multiplex PCR. The table includes over 70,000 clones, around 90% detected once. Material: CD4+ or CD8+ T cells sorted from blood, obtained in a trial of the OX40 agonist ivuxolimab. These receptor sequences come from an adult with an advanced solid tumor such as melanoma, head and neck, liver or kidney cancer. Each CDR3 is given with its conserved first and last residue. A D gene is named only where the DNA matches it firmly. Clone size, where shown, is once, few, many, or a class for clones that have expanded.

length: 15
J: TRBJ2-3
D: TRBD1
size: few
V: TRBV19
CDR3: CASSIGTGGTDTQYF

length: 17
J: TRBJ2-6
D: .
size: once
V: TRBV19
CDR3: CASTRGADNSGANVLTF

length: 17
J: TRBJ1-2
D: TRBD1
size: .
V: TRBV9
CDR3: CASSAGGIDRAGYGYTF

length: 11
J: TRBJ2-5
D: .
size: .
V: TRBV29-1
CDR3: CSQTIQETQYF

length: 15
J: TRBJ1-5
D: TRBD1
size: .
V: TRBV5-8
CDR3: CASSLSTGKNQPQHF

length: 17
J: TRBJ2-7
D: .
size: .
V: TRBV4-1
CDR3: CASSQGLLSPLDYEQYF

length: 16
J: TRBJ2-1
D: .
size: .
V: TRBV7-3
CDR3: CASSPNAGSSYNEQFF

length: 17
J: TRBJ1-6
D: .
size: .
V: TRBV9
CDR3: CASSETEGGSYNSPLHF

length: 15
J: TRBJ2-2
D: .
size: .
V: TRBV7-9
CDR3: CASSLQQGNTGELFF

length: 15
J: TRBJ2-7
D: TRBD2
size: once
V: TRBV10-3
CDR3: CAISESSGSPYEQYF

length: 15
J: TRBJ1-1
D: TRBD1
size: .
V: TRBV30
CDR3: CALGTGGDGNTEAFF

length: 14
J: TRBJ2-5
D: TRBD1
size: .
V: TRBV5-1
CDR3: CASSPGQTQETQYF

length: 16
J: TRBJ1-1
D: .
size: .
V: TRBV11-3
CDR3: CASSRGAAQPNTEAFF

length: 13
J: TRBJ1-2
D: .
size: .
V: TRBV27
CDR3: CASSFSGLRGYTF

length: 14
J: TRBJ2-5
D: .
size: .
V: TRBV11-3
CDR3: CASSLRDNQETQYF

length: 16
J: TRBJ2-5
D: TRBD2
size: .
V: TRBV6-1
CDR3: CASSEPLAGFQETQYF

length: 11
J: TRBJ2-1
D: .
size: .
V: TRBV28
CDR3: CASSLGPTQFF

length: 14
J: TRBJ1-2
D: .
size: .
V: TRBV11-2
CDR3: CASSPLGRNYGYTF

length: 15
J: TRBJ2-7
D: TRBD1
size: .
V: TRBV11-2
CDR3: CASSRPPGQIYEQYF

length: 18
J: TRBJ1-6
D: TRBD1
size: .
V: TRBV5-1
CDR3: CASSLLGGDSLYNSPLHF

length: 18
J: TRBJ2-4
D: .
size: .
V: TRBV4-1
CDR3: CASSQEGEGSGVGNIQYF

length: 13
J: TRBJ1-2
D: TRBD1
size: once
V: TRBV5-4
CDR3: CASSLRQGRGYTF

length: 14
J: TRBJ2-3
D: .
size: .
V: TRBV14
CDR3: CASSQAGVGDTQYF

length: 16
J: TRBJ2-5
D: TRBD2
size: .
V: TRBV7-3
CDR3: CASSLVAGETQETQYF

length: 13
J: TRBJ1-5
D: .
size: .
V: TRBV4-1
CDR3: CASSQVKGQPQHF

length: 15
J: TRBJ1-5
D: TRBD1
size: .
V: TRBV4-1
CDR3: CASSLTGDSNQPQHF

length: 14
J: TRBJ2-3
D: TRBD2
size: .
V: TRBV29-1
CDR3: CSVEREGLGDTQYF

length: 12
J: TRBJ2-7
D: .
size: .
V: TRBV5-1
CDR3: CAGDRDCREQYF

length: 14
J: TRBJ2-5
D: .
size: once
V: TRBV27
CDR3: CASSPSGRWETQYF

length: 15
J: TRBJ2-7
D: .
size: .
V: TRBV6-5
CDR3: CASSPRTYTLYEQYF

length: 13
J: TRBJ2-5
D: .
size: .
V: TRBV5-1
CDR3: CASSSRLQETQYF

length: 15
J: TRBJ2-7
D: .
size: once
V: TRBV27
CDR3: CASSPLKGPVYEQYF

length: 17
J: TRBJ2-5
D: TRBD2
size: .
V: TRBV28
CDR3: CASSPGVAGESQETQYF

length: 15
J: TRBJ1-1
D: TRBD1
size: .
V: TRBV7-9
CDR3: CASNRDRGMNTEAFF

length: 13
J: TRBJ1-2
D: .
size: .
V: TRBV30
CDR3: CAWSVGGGYGYTF

length: 16
J: TRBJ2-1
D: .
size: .
V: TRBV2
CDR3: CASSVWPGPRADEQFF

length: 14
J: TRBJ1-5
D: .
size: once
V: TRBV5-1
CDR3: CASSDGQSNQPQHF

length: 15
J: TRBJ2-2
D: TRBD2
size: .
V: TRBV7-9
CDR3: CASSPLAANTGELFF

length: 15
J: TRBJ2-1
D: .
size: .
V: TRBV25-1
CDR3: CASSDAGASYNEQFF

length: 17
J: TRBJ1-5
D: .
size: .
V: TRBV4-2
CDR3: CASSQEWVRDDNQPQHF

length: 17
J: TRBJ2-1
D: .
size: .
V: TRBV5-6
CDR3: CASSSPFRAGINNEQFF